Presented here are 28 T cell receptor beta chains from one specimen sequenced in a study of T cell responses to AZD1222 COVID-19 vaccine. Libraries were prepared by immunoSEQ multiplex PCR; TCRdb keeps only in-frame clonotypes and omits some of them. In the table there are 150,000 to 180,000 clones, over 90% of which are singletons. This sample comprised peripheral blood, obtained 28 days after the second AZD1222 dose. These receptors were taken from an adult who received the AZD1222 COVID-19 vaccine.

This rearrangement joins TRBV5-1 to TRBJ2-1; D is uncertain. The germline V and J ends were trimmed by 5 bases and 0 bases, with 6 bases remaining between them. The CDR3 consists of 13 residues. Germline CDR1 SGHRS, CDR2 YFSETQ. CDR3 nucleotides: TGCGCCAGCAGAAGCGACTCCTACAATGAGCAGTTCTTC. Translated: CASRSDSYNEQFF.

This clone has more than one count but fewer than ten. CDR3 region: CASSEAGVGDPQHF. In DNA, the CDR3 is TGTGCCAGCAGTGAAGCAGGAGTAGGCGATCCCCAGCATTTT. The chain uses TRBV6-1 and TRBJ1-5; no clear D gene. V lost 0 bases to trimming and J lost 10 bases, with 13 bases between them. The CDR3 loop spans 14 amino acids. CDR1 is MNHNS and CDR2 is SASEGT in the germline V gene.

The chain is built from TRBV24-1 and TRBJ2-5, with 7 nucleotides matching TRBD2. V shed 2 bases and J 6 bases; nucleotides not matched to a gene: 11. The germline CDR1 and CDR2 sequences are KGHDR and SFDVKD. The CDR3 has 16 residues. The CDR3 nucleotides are TGTGCCACCAGTGATTCTCGGACTAGTTTGTCGAAGACCCAGTACTTC. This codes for CATSDSRTSLSKTQYF.

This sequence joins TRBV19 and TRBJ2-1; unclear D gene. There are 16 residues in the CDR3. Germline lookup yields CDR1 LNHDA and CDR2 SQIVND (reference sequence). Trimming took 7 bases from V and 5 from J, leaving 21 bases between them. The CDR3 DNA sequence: TGTGCCAGTACTCCCTACGCCACCGGAGCCCACAATGAGCAGTTCTTC. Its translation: CASTPYATGAHNEQFF.

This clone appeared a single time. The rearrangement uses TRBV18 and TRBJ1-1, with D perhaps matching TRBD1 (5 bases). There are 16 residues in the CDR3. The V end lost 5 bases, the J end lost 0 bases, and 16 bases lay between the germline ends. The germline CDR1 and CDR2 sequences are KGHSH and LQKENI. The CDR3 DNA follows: TGTGCCAGCTCAATGCAGGGCTACGAATTGAACACTGAAGCTTTCTTT. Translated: CASSMQGYELNTEAFF.

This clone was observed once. The chain's CDR3 is CASSLGLAAYEQYF. For the CDR3, the DNA is TGTGCCAGTAGTTTGGGACTAGCGGCCTACGAGCAGTACTTC. The V call is TRBV19, the J call TRBJ2-7; 11 bases agree with TRBD2. CDR3 size: 14 residues. In germline, CDR1 is LNHDA, CDR2 SQIVND (reference sequence). The ends lost 5 bases at V and 2 bases at J; junction bases unmatched: 2. Supplemented by reference TRBV19 and TRBJ2-7, the full variable domain reads DGGITQSPKYLFRKEGQNVTLSCEQNLNHDAMYWYRQDPGQGLRLIYYSQIVNDFQKGDIAEGYSVSREKKESFPLTVTSAQKNPTAFYLCASSLGLAAYEQYFGPGTRLTVT.

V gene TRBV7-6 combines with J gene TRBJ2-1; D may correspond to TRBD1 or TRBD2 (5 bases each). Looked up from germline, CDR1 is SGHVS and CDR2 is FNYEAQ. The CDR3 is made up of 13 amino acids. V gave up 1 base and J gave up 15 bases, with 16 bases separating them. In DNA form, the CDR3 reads TGTGCCAGCAGCTTAGTATTAGGGACCGAACCGTTCTTC. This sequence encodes CASSLVLGTEPFF.

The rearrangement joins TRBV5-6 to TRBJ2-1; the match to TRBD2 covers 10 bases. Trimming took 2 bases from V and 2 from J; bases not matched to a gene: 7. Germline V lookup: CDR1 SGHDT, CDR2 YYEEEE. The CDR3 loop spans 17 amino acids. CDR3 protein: CASSFGLADRTYNEQFF. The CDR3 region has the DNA TGTGCCAGCAGCTTCGGACTAGCGGACCGTACCTACAATGAGCAGTTCTTC. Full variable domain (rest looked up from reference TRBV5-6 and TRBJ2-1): DAGVTQSPTHLIKTRGQQVTLRCSPKSGHDTVSWYQQALGQGPQFIFQYYEEEERQRGNFPDRFSGHQFPNYSSELNVNALLLGDSALYLCASSFGLADRTYNEQFFGPGTRLTVL.

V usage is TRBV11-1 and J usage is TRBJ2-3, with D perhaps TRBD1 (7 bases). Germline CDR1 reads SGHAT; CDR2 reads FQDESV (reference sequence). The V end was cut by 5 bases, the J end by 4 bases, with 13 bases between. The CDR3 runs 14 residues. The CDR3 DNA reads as TGTGCCAGCAGCCCCGGAGGGGGCGCAGATACGCAGTATTTT. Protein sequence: CASSPGGGADTQYF.

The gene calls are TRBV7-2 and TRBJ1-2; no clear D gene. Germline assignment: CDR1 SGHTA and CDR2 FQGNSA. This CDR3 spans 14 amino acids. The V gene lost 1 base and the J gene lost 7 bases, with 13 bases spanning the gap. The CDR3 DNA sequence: TGTGCCAGCAGCTTAGACCGACGACGAGGTGGCTACACCTTC. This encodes CASSLDRRRGGYTF.

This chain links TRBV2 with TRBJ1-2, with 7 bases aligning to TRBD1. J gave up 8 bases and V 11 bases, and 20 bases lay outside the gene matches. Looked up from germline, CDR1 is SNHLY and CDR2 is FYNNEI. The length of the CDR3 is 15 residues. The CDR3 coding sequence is TGTGCCGGTATTACTGGGGACAGCCCCCTCGGGGGCTACACCTTC. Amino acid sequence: CAGITGDSPLGGYTF. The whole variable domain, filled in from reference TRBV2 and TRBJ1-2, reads EPEVTQTPSHQVTQMGQEVILRCVPISNHLYFYWYRQILGQKVEFLVSFYNNEISEKSEIFDDQFSVERPDGSNFTLKIRSTKLEDSAMYFCAGITGDSPLGGYTFGSGTRLTVV.

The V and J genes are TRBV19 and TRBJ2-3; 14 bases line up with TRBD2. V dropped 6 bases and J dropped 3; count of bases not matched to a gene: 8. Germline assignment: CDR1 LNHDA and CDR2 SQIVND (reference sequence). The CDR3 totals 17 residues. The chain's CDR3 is CASSRLAGGLGTDTQYF. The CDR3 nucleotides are TGTGCCAGTAGCCGACTAGCGGGAGGGCTGGGGACAGATACGCAGTATTTT.

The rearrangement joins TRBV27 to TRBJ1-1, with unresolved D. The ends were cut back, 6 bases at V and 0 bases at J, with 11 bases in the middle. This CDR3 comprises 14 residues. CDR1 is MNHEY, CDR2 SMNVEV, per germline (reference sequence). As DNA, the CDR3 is TGTGCCAGCAGGGCTCTGAGTATGAACACTGAAGCTTTCTTT. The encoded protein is CASRALSMNTEAFF.

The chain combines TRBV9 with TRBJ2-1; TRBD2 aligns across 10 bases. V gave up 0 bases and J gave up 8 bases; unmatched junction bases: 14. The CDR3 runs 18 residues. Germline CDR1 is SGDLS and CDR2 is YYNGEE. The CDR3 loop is CASSVVGSGGAAGDEQFF. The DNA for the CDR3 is TGTGCCAGCAGCGTAGTGGGCAGCGGGGGGGCAGCAGGGGATGAGCAGTTCTTC.

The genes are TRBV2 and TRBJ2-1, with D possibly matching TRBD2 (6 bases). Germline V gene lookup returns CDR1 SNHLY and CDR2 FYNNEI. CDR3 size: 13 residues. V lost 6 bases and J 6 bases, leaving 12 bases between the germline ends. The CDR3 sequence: CASSRDSVNEQFF. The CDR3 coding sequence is TGTGCCAGCAGCCGGGACTCAGTCAATGAGCAGTTCTTC.

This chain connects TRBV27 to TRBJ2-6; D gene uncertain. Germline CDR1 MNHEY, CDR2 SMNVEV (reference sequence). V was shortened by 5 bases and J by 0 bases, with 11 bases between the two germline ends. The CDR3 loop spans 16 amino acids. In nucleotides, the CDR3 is TGTGCCAGCAGTCCTCAATTAGCCTCTGGGGCCAACGTCCTGACTTTC. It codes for CASSPQLASGANVLTF.

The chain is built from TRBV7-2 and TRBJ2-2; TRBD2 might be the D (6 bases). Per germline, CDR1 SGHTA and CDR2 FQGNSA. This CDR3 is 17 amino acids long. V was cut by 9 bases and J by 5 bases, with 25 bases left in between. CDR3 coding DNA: TGTGCCAGTACCCTTGTGGTCGGGGGAGCGGAAACCGGGGAGCTGTTTTTT. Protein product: CASTLVVGGAETGELFF.

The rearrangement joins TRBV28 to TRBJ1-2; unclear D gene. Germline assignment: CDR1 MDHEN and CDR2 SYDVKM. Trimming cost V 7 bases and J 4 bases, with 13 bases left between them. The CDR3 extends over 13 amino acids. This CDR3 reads CASTGWGSYGYTF. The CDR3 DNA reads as TGTGCCAGCACCGGTTGGGGAAGCTATGGCTACACCTTC.

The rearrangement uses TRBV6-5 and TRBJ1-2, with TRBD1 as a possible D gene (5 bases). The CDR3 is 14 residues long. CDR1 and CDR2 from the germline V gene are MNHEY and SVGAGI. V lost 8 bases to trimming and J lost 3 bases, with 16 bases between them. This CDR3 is CASVLKGQHYGYTF. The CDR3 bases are TGTGCCAGCGTACTGAAGGGGCAGCACTATGGCTACACCTTC.

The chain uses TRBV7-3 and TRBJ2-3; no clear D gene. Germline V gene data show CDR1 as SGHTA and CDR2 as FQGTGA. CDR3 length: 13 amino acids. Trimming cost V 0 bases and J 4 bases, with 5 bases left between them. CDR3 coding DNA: TGTGCCAGCAGCTTAACGGGTCCAGATACGCAGTATTTT. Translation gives CASSLTGPDTQYF. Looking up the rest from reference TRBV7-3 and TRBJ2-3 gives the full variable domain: GAGVSQTPSNKVTEKGKYVELRCDPISGHTALYWYRQSLGQGPEFLIYFQGTGAADDSGLPNDRFFAVRPEGSVSTLKIQRTERGDSAVYLCASSLTGPDTQYFGPGTRLTVL.

For the CDR3, the DNA is TGTGCCAGCAGTTCTCAGACAGGGAGAGTATCTGGCTACACCTTC. It translates to CASSSQTGRVSGYTF. The V gene is TRBV28, the J gene TRBJ1-2; 7 bases are shared with TRBD1. The germline CDR1 and CDR2 sequences are MDHEN and SYDVKM. The CDR3 has 15 residues. The V gene end was trimmed by 4 bases and the J gene end by 7 bases; junction bases not matched to a gene: 12.

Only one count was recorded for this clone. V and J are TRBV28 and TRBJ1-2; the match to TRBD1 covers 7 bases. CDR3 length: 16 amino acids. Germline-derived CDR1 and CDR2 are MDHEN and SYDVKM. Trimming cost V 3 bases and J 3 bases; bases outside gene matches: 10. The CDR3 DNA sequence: TGTGCCAGCAGTTTCCTAGGGGACAGTCGATACTATGGCTACACCTTC. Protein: CASSFLGDSRYYGYTF.

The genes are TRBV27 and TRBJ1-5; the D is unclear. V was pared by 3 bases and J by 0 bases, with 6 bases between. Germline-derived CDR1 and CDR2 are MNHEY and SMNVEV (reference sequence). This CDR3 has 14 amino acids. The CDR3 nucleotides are TGTGCCAGCAGTTTGGCCATTAGCAATCAGCCCCAGCATTTT. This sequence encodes CASSLAISNQPQHF.

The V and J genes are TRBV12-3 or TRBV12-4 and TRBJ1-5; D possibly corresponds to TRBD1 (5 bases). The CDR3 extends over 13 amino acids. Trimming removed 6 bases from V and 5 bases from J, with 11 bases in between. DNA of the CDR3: TGTGCCAGCAGGAGGACAAGTTATCAGCCCCAGCATTTT. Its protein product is CASRRTSYQPQHF.

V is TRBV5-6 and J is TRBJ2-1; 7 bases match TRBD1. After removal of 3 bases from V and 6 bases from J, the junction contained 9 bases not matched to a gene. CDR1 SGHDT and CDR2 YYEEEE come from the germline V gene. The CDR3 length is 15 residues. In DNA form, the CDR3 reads TGTGCCAGCAGCTCCATAGGACAGGATCTCAATGAGCAGTTCTTC. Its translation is CASSSIGQDLNEQFF.

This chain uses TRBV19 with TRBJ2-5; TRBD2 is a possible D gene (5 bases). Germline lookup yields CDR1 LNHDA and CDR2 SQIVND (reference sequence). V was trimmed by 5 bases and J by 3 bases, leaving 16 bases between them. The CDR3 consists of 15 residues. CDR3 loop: CASSARTGGKETQYF. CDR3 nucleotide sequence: TGTGCCAGTAGTGCCAGGACTGGCGGCAAAGAGACCCAGTACTTC.

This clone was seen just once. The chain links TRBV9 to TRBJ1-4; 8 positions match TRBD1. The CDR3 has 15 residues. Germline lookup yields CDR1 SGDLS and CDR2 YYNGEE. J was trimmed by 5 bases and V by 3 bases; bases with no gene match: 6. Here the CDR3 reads CASSAEGQANEKLFF. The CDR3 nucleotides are TGTGCCAGCAGCGCCGAGGGACAGGCCAATGAAAAACTGTTTTTT.

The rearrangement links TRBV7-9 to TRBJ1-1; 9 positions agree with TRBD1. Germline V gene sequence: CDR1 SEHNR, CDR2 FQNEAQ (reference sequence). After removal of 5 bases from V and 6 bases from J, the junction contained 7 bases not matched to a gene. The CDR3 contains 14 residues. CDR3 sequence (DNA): TGTGCCAGCAGCGCGACAGGGGGTTTGGCTGAAGCTTTCTTT. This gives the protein CASSATGGLAEAFF.